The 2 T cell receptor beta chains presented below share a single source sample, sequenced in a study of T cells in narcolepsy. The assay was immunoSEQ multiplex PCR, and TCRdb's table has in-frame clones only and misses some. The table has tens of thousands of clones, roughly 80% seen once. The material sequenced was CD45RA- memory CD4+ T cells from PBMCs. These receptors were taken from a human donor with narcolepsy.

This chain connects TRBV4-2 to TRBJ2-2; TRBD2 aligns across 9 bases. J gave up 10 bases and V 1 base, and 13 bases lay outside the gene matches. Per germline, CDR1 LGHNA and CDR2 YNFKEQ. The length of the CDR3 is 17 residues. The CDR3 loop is CASSQGQSSGGDSELFF. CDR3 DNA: TGTGCCAGCAGCCAAGGACAGAGTAGCGGGGGAGATTCGGAGCTGTTTTTT.

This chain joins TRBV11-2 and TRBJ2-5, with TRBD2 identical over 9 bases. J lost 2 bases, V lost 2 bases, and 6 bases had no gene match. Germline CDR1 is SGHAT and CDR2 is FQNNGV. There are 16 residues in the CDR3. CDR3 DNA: TGTGCCAGCAGCTTACGGCTAGCGGGGCTACAAGAGACCCAGTACTTC. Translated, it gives CASSLRLAGLQETQYF.